The rows below give T cell receptor beta chains drawn from one sample of a study of T cell responses to AZD1222 COVID-19 vaccine. Assay used: immunoSEQ multiplex PCR; TCRdb lists only in-frame clones, some missing. The sample holds 100,000 to 150,000 clones, roughly 88% seen once. The sequencing here drew on peripheral blood, taken on day 0 of AZD1222 vaccination. The source is an adult in good health. Both conserved end residues are part of each CDR3. D genes are given only for firm matches. Where a row states a size, it is once, few, many or the class of an expanded clone; other rows omit it.

DNA: TGTGCCAGCAGCTTAGGCCGCTGGGGACTAGCGGGGGTTCAGGAGACCCAGTACTTC; CDR3: CASSLGRWGLAGVQETQYF; J: TRBJ2-5; size: few; V: TRBV13; D: TRBD2
DNA: TGTGCCAGCAGGTTGACAGGGGCCGGCTACACCTTC; CDR3: CASRLTGAGYTF; J: TRBJ1-2; size: NA; V: TRBV3-1/TRBV3-2; D: TRBD1
DNA: TGTGCCAGCAGTTCCTTAGCGGGAGAACGAACCTACGAGCAGTACTTC; CDR3: CASSSLAGERTYEQYF; J: TRBJ2-7; size: once; V: TRBV6-6; D: TRBD2
DNA: TGTGCCAGCAGTTTATCGAACAGGGGAGGAAATCAGCCCCAGCATTTT; CDR3: CASSLSNRGGNQPQHF; J: TRBJ1-5; size: NA; V: TRBV27; D: TRBD1
DNA: TGTGCCAGCAGCTCCACCCTAGCGGGGTCTGGGGCCAACGTCCTGACTTTC; CDR3: CASSSTLAGSGANVLTF; J: TRBJ2-6; size: once; V: TRBV7-3; D: TRBD2
DNA: TGTGCCAGCTCACCCGGAAATGAGCAGTTCTTC; CDR3: CASSPGNEQFF; J: TRBJ2-1; size: NA; V: TRBV18; D: NA
DNA: TGTGCCAGCACTCACAGACAGGCTAACTATGGCTACACCTTC; CDR3: CASTHRQANYGYTF; J: TRBJ1-2; size: NA; V: TRBV13; D: NA
DNA: TGTGCCAGCAGTGACCCTGGTACTGATACGCAGTATTTT; CDR3: CASSDPGTDTQYF; J: TRBJ2-3; size: NA; V: TRBV6-4; D: NA
DNA: TGTGCCAGCAGTTTATGGCAGGCACCCTACGAGCAGTACTTC; CDR3: CASSLWQAPYEQYF; J: TRBJ2-7; size: NA; V: TRBV27; D: NA
DNA: TGTGCCAGCAGAATAGGGGTTGGAAACACCATATATTTT; CDR3: CASRIGVGNTIYF; J: TRBJ1-3; size: NA; V: TRBV7-8; D: NA
DNA: TGTGCCAGCAGCGTAGTTTTTAGCGGGGCAGGAAACACCGGGGAGCTGTTTTTT; CDR3: CASSVVFSGAGNTGELFF; J: TRBJ2-2; size: few; V: TRBV9; D: TRBD2
DNA: TGTGCCAGCAGACGGACAGATTACAATGAGCAGTTCTTC; CDR3: CASRRTDYNEQFF; J: TRBJ2-1; size: NA; V: TRBV7-2; D: NA
DNA: TGTGCCAGCACTGGCGAGGGCAGACTCAATTCACCCCTCCACTTT; CDR3: CASTGEGRLNSPLHF; J: TRBJ1-6; size: NA; V: TRBV5-6; D: NA
DNA: TGCAGTGCGGTCAAGGACTATGAGCAGTACTTC; CDR3: CSAVKDYEQYF; J: TRBJ2-7; size: NA; V: TRBV20-1; D: NA
DNA: TGTGCCAGCAGCTCCCGGACAGGGAATCAGCCCCAGCATTTT; CDR3: CASSSRTGNQPQHF; J: TRBJ1-5; size: NA; V: TRBV7-2; D: TRBD1
DNA: TGTGCCAGCAGCTTAGTAGGGGCAGGGGGAGATACGCAGTATTTT; CDR3: CASSLVGAGGDTQYF; J: TRBJ2-3; size: NA; V: TRBV11-2; D: TRBD1
DNA: TGTGCCACCGCCCCCCTTGACAGCTGGAGCACTGAAGCTTTCTTT; CDR3: CATAPLDSWSTEAFF; J: TRBJ1-1; size: NA; V: TRBV6-5; D: NA
DNA: TGCGCCACTGCTCCGACAGGGAACTACGAGCAGTACTTC; CDR3: CATAPTGNYEQYF; J: TRBJ2-7; size: NA; V: TRBV10-2; D: TRBD1
DNA: TGTGCCAGCAGCTTGGCCGGGACAGGGGCCTACGAGCAGTACTTC; CDR3: CASSLAGTGAYEQYF; J: TRBJ2-7; size: NA; V: TRBV7-9; D: TRBD1
DNA: TGTGCCAGCAGCCGGGACACAGATACGCAGTATTTT; CDR3: CASSRDTDTQYF; J: TRBJ2-3; size: once; V: TRBV5-6; D: NA
DNA: TGTGCCAGCAGCTTGGAAGGACAGGGGGTCCGTGGCTACACCTTC; CDR3: CASSLEGQGVRGYTF; J: TRBJ1-2; size: once; V: TRBV5-5; D: TRBD1
DNA: TGCGCCAGCAGCCCCCCGAAGGGCACCGGGGAGCTGTTTTTT; CDR3: CASSPPKGTGELFF; J: TRBJ2-2; size: NA; V: TRBV5-1; D: NA
DNA: TGTGCCAGCAAAGGGACAGGGACAAATCAGCCCCAGCATTTT; CDR3: CASKGTGTNQPQHF; J: TRBJ1-5; size: few; V: TRBV2; D: TRBD1
DNA: TGTGCCAGCACATACAGGGGGGTGAACACCGGGGAGCTGTTTTTT; CDR3: CASTYRGVNTGELFF; J: TRBJ2-2; size: NA; V: TRBV7-9; D: TRBD1
DNA: TGTGCCAGCAGTTTCCACACTGAAGCTTTCTTT; CDR3: CASSFHTEAFF; J: TRBJ1-1; size: NA; V: TRBV28; D: NA
DNA: TGTGCCACCAGCAGGCTAGCGGGAGGGGGCTTTAATGAGCAGTTCTTC; CDR3: CATSRLAGGGFNEQFF; J: TRBJ2-1; size: once; V: TRBV15; D: TRBD2
DNA: TGTGCCAGCAGTTTTCAGGGGTTTGTAAACACTGAAGCTTTCTTT; CDR3: CASSFQGFVNTEAFF; J: TRBJ1-1; size: once; V: TRBV28; D: NA
DNA: TGTGCCAGCAGCCTCGGGGCGAGCTTTTACAATGAGCAGTTCTTC; CDR3: CASSLGASFYNEQFF; J: TRBJ2-1; size: few; V: TRBV28; D: NA
DNA: TGCGCCAGCAGCTGGGTGGGACAGGGATTCACTGAAGCTTTCTTT; CDR3: CASSWVGQGFTEAFF; J: TRBJ1-1; size: NA; V: TRBV5-1; D: TRBD1
DNA: TGTGCCAGCAGTTCCCCACCCAGCCCGGAGACCCAGTACTTC; CDR3: CASSSPPSPETQYF; J: TRBJ2-5; size: NA; V: TRBV6-5; D: NA
DNA: TGTGCCAGCAGCGGTATACAGGGGGCAAAAGCTTTCTTT; CDR3: CASSGIQGAKAFF; J: TRBJ1-1; size: NA; V: TRBV9; D: TRBD1
DNA: TGTGCCAGCAGGACTAGGGGGGGTTACTCCTACGAGCAGTACTTC; CDR3: CASRTRGGYSYEQYF; J: TRBJ2-7; size: NA; V: TRBV6-5; D: NA
DNA: TGTGCCAGCTCCAGGCAGCGGGACTACGAGCAGTACTTC; CDR3: CASSRQRDYEQYF; J: TRBJ2-7; size: few; V: TRBV7-2; D: TRBD2
DNA: TGCGCCAGCAGCTCTGGAGTTAGCTCCTACGAGCAGTACTTC; CDR3: CASSSGVSSYEQYF; J: TRBJ2-7; size: NA; V: TRBV5-1; D: NA
DNA: TGTGCCAGCAGCTTGGTTTCCTCCTACAATGAGCAGTTCTTC; CDR3: CASSLVSSYNEQFF; J: TRBJ2-1; size: NA; V: TRBV5-4; D: NA
DNA: TGTGCCAGCAGCAGGGGGAGCTCCTACGAGCAGTACTTC; CDR3: CASSRGSSYEQYF; J: TRBJ2-7; size: NA; V: TRBV9; D: NA
DNA: TGTGCCAGCCAGCTATCCCCCGCCTACGAGCAGTACTTC; CDR3: CASQLSPAYEQYF; J: TRBJ2-7; size: NA; V: TRBV6-6; D: NA
DNA: TGTGCCAGTAGTCCCGCTGGGACTCAGCCCCAGCATTTT; CDR3: CASSPAGTQPQHF; J: TRBJ1-5; size: NA; V: TRBV19; D: NA
DNA: TGTGCCAGCAGTCACAGGGACTACAATGAGCAGTTCTTC; CDR3: CASSHRDYNEQFF; J: TRBJ2-1; size: once; V: TRBV11-2; D: NA
DNA: TGTGCCAGCAGCGTCGTCCGGGGGATTCGGGTAGGCTACACCTTC; CDR3: CASSVVRGIRVGYTF; J: TRBJ1-2; size: NA; V: TRBV9; D: NA
DNA: TGCGCCAGCAGCTCGGGACAGGGGGAATCACCCCTCCACTTT; CDR3: CASSSGQGESPLHF; J: TRBJ1-6; size: NA; V: TRBV5-1; D: TRBD1
DNA: TGTGCCAGCAGCGGTCAGGGCGCCACGGAGAGGGACTTGGGCTACGAGCAGTACTTC; CDR3: CASSGQGATERDLGYEQYF; J: TRBJ2-7; size: NA; V: TRBV5-4; D: NA
DNA: TGTGCCAGCAGCCGACACCCTAGCGGGAGGCAAGATACGCAGTATTTT; CDR3: CASSRHPSGRQDTQYF; J: TRBJ2-3; size: NA; V: TRBV7-8; D: TRBD2
DNA: TGTGCCAGCAGCTTAGGACGCCAGGTCTATGGCTACACCTTC; CDR3: CASSLGRQVYGYTF; J: TRBJ1-2; size: NA; V: TRBV11-2; D: NA
DNA: TGTGCCAGCAGTTACTCGAGTTGGCAGGGAAACACTGAAGCTTTCTTT; CDR3: CASSYSSWQGNTEAFF; J: TRBJ1-1; size: NA; V: TRBV6-5; D: NA
DNA: TGTGCCAGCAGCGTAGGAATTCCGGGTAGCGGGGGCCAAGAGACCCAGTACTTC; CDR3: CASSVGIPGSGGQETQYF; J: TRBJ2-5; size: NA; V: TRBV9; D: TRBD2
DNA: TGTGCCAGTAGTATGAACAGGTTGGGGTCTTTCTTT; CDR3: CASSMNRLGSFF; J: TRBJ1-1; size: NA; V: TRBV19; D: NA
DNA: TGTGCCAGCAGCGTAGGGCTAGCGGGAAACACAGATACGCAGTATTTT; CDR3: CASSVGLAGNTDTQYF; J: TRBJ2-3; size: NA; V: TRBV9; D: TRBD2
DNA: TGCGCCAGCAGCCTATCCACGACAGGGAGGAATGAAAAACTGTTTTTT; CDR3: CASSLSTTGRNEKLFF; J: TRBJ1-4; size: NA; V: TRBV4-1; D: TRBD1
DNA: TGCGCCAGCAGGGCCGGGACAGGGGCTGGAAACACCATATATTTT; CDR3: CASRAGTGAGNTIYF; J: TRBJ1-3; size: once; V: TRBV5-1; D: TRBD1
DNA: TGCGCCACACGGCCCGACTACCTAGAGGGCTACGAGCAGTACTTC; CDR3: CATRPDYLEGYEQYF; J: TRBJ2-7; size: NA; V: TRBV5-1; D: NA
DNA: TGTGCCAGCAGCGCCAGCGTGCAGGGTGAGCAGTTCTTC; CDR3: CASSASVQGEQFF; J: TRBJ2-1; size: NA; V: TRBV7-8; D: NA
DNA: TGTGCCAGCAGCCAAGAATTTGGACGTACCAGACCGAACTATGGCTACACCTTC; CDR3: CASSQEFGRTRPNYGYTF; J: TRBJ1-2; size: few; V: TRBV3-1/TRBV3-2; D: NA
DNA: TGTGCCATCAGTGAGTCCAAGGGGTCGCATGGCTACACCTTC; CDR3: CAISESKGSHGYTF; J: TRBJ1-2; size: NA; V: TRBV10-3; D: NA